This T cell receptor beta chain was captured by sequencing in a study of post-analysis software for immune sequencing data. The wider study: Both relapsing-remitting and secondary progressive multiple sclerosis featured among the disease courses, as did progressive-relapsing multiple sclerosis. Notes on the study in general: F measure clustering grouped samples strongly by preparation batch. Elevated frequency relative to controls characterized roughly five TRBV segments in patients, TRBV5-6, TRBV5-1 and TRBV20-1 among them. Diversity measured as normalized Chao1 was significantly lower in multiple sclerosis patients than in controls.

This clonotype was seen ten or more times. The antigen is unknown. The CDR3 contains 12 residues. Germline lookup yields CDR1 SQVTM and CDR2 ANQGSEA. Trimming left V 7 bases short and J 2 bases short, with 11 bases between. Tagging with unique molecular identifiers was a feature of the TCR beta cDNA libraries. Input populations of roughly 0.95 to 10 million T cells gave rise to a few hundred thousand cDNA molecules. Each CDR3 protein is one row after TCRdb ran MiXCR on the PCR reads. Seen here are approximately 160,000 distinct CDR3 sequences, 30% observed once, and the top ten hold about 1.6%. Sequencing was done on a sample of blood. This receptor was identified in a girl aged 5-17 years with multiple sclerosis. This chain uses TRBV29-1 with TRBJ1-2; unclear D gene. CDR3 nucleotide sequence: TGCAGCGCCGGACTGAGGAACTATGGCTACACCTTC. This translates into CSAGLRNYGYTF.